The 12 T cell receptor beta chains in this list originate from one sample, sequenced in a study of molecular identifiers for immune sequencing clone quantification. MiXCR, applied by TCRdb to the PCR reads, yields one record per CDR3 protein. The repertoire consists of just under 650,000 distinct CDR3 sequences, with about 20% occurring once and the leading ten covering roughly 0.83%. The specimen was naive CD8+ T cells from blood, with Jurkat cell RNA spiked in. This sample's subset: FACS-sorted CD8+CD4-CCR7+CD45RA+ naive T cells. The receptors stem from a human donor in good health. Some libraries in this study had Jurkat cell RNA spiked in.

There are a few counts of this clonotype. V is TRBV5-4 and J is TRBJ2-3; 7 bases match TRBD2. Germline CDR1 is SGHNT and CDR2 is YYREEE (reference sequence). CDR3 length equals 16 residues. Trimming removed 4 bases from V and 6 bases from J; junction bases left unmatched: 14. This CDR3 is CASSPGGVGLFDTQYF. The CDR3 DNA reads TGTGCCAGCAGCCCTGGGGGGGTAGGTTTGTTCGATACGCAGTATTTT. The full variable domain, its missing parts supplied by reference TRBV5-4 and TRBJ2-3, is ETGVTQSPTHLIKTRGQQVTLRCSSQSGHNTVSWYQQALGQGPQFIFQYYREEENGRGNFPPRFSGLQFPNYSSELNVNALELDDSALYLCASSPGGVGLFDTQYFGPGTRLTVL.

This clonotype was observed at least ten times. The chain uses TRBV7-9 and TRBJ2-3, with TRBD2 matching 8 bases. Losses at the gene ends were 5 bases for V and 0 bases for J; bases not matched to a gene: 7. There are 16 residues in the CDR3. Germline loops: CDR1 SEHNR, CDR2 FQNEAQ (reference sequence). CDR3 sequence: CASSPTGGGSTDTQYF. CDR3 sequence (DNA): TGTGCCAGCAGCCCTACCGGGGGGGGGAGCACAGATACGCAGTATTTT.

There are a few counts of this clonotype. This sequence joins TRBV30 and TRBJ1-2; D may be TRBD1 (5 bases). Germline loops: CDR1 GTSNPN, CDR2 SVGIG (reference sequence). The CDR3 covers 14 residues. V lost 0 bases and J lost 4, with 12 bases in between. CDR3 bases: TGTGCCTGGAGTGTACCGGGGGAGGGCTATGGCTACACCTTC. It is translated as CAWSVPGEGYGYTF.

The chain has TRBV19 and TRBJ1-4; 9 bases align to TRBD1. CDR3 length: 15 residues. Per germline, CDR1 LNHDA and CDR2 SQIVND (reference sequence). J lost 7 bases, V lost 4 bases, and 7 bases had no gene match. CDR3 coding DNA: TGTGCCAGTAGTACCCCGGACAGGGGCGGTGAAAAACTGTTTTTT. Protein: CASSTPDRGGEKLFF.

The chain links TRBV9 to TRBJ1-1; weak D call: TRBD1 (6 bases). Germline lookup yields CDR1 SGDLS and CDR2 YYNGEE. V lost 0 bases and J lost 4, with 19 bases in between. This CDR3 spans 17 amino acids. CDR3 nucleotides: TGTGCCAGCAGCGTAGGGGAGCAGGGGTTGCTATTCACTGAAGCTTTCTTT. This encodes CASSVGEQGLLFTEAFF.

This clonotype was counted many times. The J gene is TRBJ1-1, the V gene TRBV4-3; D uncertain. This CDR3 has 14 amino acids. V was pared by 0 bases and J by 5 bases, with 10 bases between. Germline CDR1 and CDR2: LGHNA and YSLEER. For the CDR3, the DNA is TGCGCCAGCAGCCAAGATCTCAGACTTACTGAAGCTTTCTTT. It codes for CASSQDLRLTEAFF.

This clonotype was seen a handful of times. A much bigger clone sits one base away, suggesting this may be a read error. V and J are TRBV4-1 and TRBJ2-7, with D perhaps TRBD2 (6 bases). Germline CDR1 is MGHRA and CDR2 is YSYEKL. CDR3 length equals 15 residues. Written as DNA, the CDR3 is TGCGCCAGCAGCCAAACCGCGGGGTCCTTCTACGAGCAGCACTTC. Translated: CASSQTAGSFYEQHF.

This clonotype came up many times. The gene calls are TRBV5-1 and TRBJ1-1; D possibly corresponds to TRBD1 (5 bases). Germline CDR1 SGHRS, CDR2 YFSETQ. The CDR3 totals 14 residues. Trimming removed 1 base from V and 3 bases from J, with 10 bases in between. DNA of the CDR3: TGCGCCAGCAGCTTGCTGGGGACGGACACTGAAGCTTTCTTT. Its protein product is CASSLLGTDTEAFF.

The table lists this clonotype with many counts. The chain links TRBV5-6 to TRBJ2-5; tentatively, D is TRBD1 (5 bases). CDR1 is SGHDT, CDR2 YYEEEE, per germline. This CDR3 comprises 15 residues. V was pared by 3 bases and J by 1 base, with 13 bases between. The DNA of the CDR3 is TGTGCCAGCAGCTCCCGTTTAGGGGTCCAAGAGACCCAGTACTTC. Its translation: CASSSRLGVQETQYF.

This clonotype has at least ten counts. V is TRBV20-1 and J is TRBJ2-5; D is tentatively TRBD1 or TRBD2 (5 bases each). This CDR3 has 15 amino acids. V lost 1 base to trimming and J lost 9 bases, with 21 bases between them. Germline V gene data show CDR1 as DFQATT and CDR2 as SNEGSKA (reference sequence). The CDR3 loop is CSARGSRDPRTAQYF. Written as DNA, the CDR3 is TGCAGTGCTAGAGGGTCCCGGGACCCAAGAACGGCCCAGTACTTC.

About this clonotype itself: This may be a read error: a much more frequent sequence differs by one nucleotide. DNA for the CDR3: TGTACCAGCAGTCTAAACAGGGCTGAGCAGTTCTTC. It translates to CTSSLNRAEQFF. V is TRBV27 and J is TRBJ2-1; a possible D gene is TRBD1 (6 bases). The germline V gene has CDR1 MNHEY and CDR2 SMNVEV (reference sequence). The length of the CDR3 is 12 residues.

Comment on this clonotype: One end of the junction fails to match germline, which may point to a read error. The rearrangement joins TRBV9 to TRBJ1-1, with a possible D match to TRBD1 (5 bases). Germline V gives CDR1 SGDLS, CDR2 YYNGEE. The CDR3 consists of 14 residues. The CDR3: CASSAVQANTGAFF. The CDR3 DNA is TGTGCCAGCAGCGCCGTACAGGCGAACACTGGAGCTTTCTTT.